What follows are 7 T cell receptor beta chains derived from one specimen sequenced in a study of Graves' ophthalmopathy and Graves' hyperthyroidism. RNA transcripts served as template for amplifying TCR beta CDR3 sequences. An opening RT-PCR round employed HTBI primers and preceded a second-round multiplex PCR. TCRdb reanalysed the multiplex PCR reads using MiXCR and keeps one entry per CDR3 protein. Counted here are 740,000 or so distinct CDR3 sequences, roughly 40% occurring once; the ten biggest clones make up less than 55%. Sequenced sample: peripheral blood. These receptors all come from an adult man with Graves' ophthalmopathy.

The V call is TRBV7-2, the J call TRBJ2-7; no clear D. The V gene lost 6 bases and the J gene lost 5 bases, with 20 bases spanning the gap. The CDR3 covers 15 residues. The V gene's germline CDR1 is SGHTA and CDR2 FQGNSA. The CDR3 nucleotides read TGTGCCAGCAGTTTCCCAGCATCATCTCCCAACGAGCAGTACTTC. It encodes CASSFPASSPNEQYF.

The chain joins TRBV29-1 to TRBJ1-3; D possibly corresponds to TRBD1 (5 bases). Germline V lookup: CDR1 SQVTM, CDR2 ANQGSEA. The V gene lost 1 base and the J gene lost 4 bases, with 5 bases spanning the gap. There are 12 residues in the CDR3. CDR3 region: CSVEGGGNTIYF. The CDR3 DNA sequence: TGCAGCGTTGAAGGGGGCGGAAACACCATATATTTT.

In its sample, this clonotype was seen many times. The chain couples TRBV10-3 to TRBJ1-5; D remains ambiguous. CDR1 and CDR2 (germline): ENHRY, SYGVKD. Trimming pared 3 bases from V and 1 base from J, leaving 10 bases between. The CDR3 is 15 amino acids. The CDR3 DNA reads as TGTGCCATCAGTGATACGGGAAACAGCAATCAGCCCCAGCATTTT. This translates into CAISDTGNSNQPQHF.

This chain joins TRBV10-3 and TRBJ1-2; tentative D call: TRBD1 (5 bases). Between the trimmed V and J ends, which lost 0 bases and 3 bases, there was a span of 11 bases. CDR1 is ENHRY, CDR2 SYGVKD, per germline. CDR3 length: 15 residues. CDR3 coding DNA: TGTGCCATCAGTGAGTCGTCCGGGACTCACTATGGCTACACCTTC. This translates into CAISESSGTHYGYTF.

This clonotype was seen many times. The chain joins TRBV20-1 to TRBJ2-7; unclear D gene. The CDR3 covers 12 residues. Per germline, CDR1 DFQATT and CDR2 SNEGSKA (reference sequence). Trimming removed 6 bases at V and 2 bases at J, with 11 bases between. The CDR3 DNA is TGCAGTGCCCTTGACGCAACCTACGAGCAGTACTTC. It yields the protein CSALDATYEQYF.

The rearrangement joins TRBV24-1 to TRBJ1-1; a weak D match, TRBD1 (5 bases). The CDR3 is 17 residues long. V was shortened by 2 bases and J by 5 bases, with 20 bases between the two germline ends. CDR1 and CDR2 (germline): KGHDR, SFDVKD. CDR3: CATSDSAGLAGGTEAFF. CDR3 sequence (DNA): TGTGCCACCAGTGATTCGGCGGGACTAGCGGGGGGGACTGAAGCTTTCTTT.

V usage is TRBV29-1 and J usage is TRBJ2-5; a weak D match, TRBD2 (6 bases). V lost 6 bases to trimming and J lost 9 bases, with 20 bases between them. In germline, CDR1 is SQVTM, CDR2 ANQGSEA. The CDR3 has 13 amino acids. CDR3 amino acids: CSVLTQGGQPQYF. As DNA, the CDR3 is TGCAGCGTGCTAACGCAGGGAGGTCAGCCCCAGTACTTC.